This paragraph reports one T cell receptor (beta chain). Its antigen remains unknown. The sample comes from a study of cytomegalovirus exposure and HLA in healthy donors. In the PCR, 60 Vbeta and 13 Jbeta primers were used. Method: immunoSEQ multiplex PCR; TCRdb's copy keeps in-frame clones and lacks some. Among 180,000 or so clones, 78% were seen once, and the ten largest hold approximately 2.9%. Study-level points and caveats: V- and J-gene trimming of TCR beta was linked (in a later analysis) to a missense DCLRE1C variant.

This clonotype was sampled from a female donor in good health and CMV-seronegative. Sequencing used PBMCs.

The CDR3 region is CASSLYAVHEKLFF. The CDR3 DNA reads as TGTGCCAGCAGCTTATATGCGGTACATGAAAAACTGTTTTTT. This chain connects TRBV7-8 to TRBJ1-4; no clear D gene. Trimming pared 2 bases from V and 6 bases from J, leaving 10 bases between. The germline V gene encodes CDR1 SGHVS and CDR2 FQNEAQ. The CDR3 is made up of 14 amino acids.